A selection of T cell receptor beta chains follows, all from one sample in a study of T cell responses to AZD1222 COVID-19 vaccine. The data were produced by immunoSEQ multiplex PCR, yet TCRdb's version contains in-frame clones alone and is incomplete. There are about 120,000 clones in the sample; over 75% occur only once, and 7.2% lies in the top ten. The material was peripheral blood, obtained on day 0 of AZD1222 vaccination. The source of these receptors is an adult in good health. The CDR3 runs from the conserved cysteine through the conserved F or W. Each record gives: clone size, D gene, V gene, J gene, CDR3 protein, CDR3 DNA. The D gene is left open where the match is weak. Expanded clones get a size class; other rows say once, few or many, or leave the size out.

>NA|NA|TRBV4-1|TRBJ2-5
CASSQDVSLQETQYF
TGCGCCAGCAGCCAAGACGTGTCTCTCCAAGAGACCCAGTACTTC
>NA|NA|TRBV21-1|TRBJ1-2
CASSKTGRYGYTF
TGTGCCAGCAGCAAAACAGGTCGCTATGGCTACACCTTC
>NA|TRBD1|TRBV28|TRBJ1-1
CASSVPGQGVHTEAFF
TGTGCCAGCAGTGTACCGGGACAGGGTGTTCACACTGAAGCTTTCTTT
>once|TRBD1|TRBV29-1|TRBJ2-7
CSVVTQGSSYEQYF
TGCAGCGTTGTAACACAGGGGTCTTCCTACGAGCAGTACTTC
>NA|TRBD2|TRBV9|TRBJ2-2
CASSMGTSGRVYTGELFF
TGTGCCAGCAGCATGGGGACTAGCGGGAGGGTGTACACCGGGGAGCTGTTTTTT
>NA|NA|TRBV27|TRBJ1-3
CASSRGFSGNTIYF
TGTGCCAGCAGTAGGGGGTTCTCTGGAAACACCATATATTTT
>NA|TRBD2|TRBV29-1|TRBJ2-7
CSVEGREGYEQYF
TGCAGCGTTGAAGGGCGGGAGGGGTACGAGCAGTACTTC
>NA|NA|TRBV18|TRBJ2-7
CASSGDRSPYEQYF
TGTGCCAGCTCAGGAGACAGGAGCCCATACGAGCAGTACTTC
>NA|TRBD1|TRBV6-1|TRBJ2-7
CASSEYNWGVTGVPHEQYF
TGTGCCAGCAGTGAATATAATTGGGGCGTGACAGGGGTTCCCCACGAGCAGTACTTC
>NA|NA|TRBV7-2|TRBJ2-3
CASSSLRTDTQYF
TGTGCCAGCAGCTCCCTTCGCACAGATACGCAGTATTTT
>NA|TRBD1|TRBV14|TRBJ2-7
CASSPSGTGGHEQYF
TGTGCCAGCAGCCCTTCCGGGACAGGGGGCCACGAGCAGTACTTC
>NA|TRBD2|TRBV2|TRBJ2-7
CANLAGEPPYEQYF
TGTGCCAATTTAGCGGGAGAACCCCCCTACGAGCAGTACTTC
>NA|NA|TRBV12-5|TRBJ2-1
CASGFWTTSYNEQFF
TGTGCTAGTGGTTTCTGGACAACTTCCTACAATGAGCAGTTCTTC
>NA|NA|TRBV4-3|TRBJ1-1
CASSLNGNTEAFF
TGCGCCAGCAGTCTTAATGGGAACACTGAAGCTTTCTTT
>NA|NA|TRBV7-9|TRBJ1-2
CASSLRGGYTF
TGTGCCAGCAGCTTAAGGGGAGGCTACACCTTC
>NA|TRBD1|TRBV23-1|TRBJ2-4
CARERDRRLAKNIQYF
TGCGCCAGAGAGAGGGACAGGAGATTAGCCAAAAACATTCAGTACTTC
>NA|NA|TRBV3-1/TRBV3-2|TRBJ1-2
CASSHTGIYGYTF
TGTGCCAGCAGCCATACAGGGATCTATGGCTACACCTTC
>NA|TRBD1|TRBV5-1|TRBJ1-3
CASSPDREANTIYF
TGCGCCAGCAGCCCGGACAGGGAGGCCAACACCATATATTTT
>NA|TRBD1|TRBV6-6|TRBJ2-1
CASSYTGGESEQFF
TGTGCCAGCAGTTACACAGGGGGTGAAAGTGAGCAGTTCTTC
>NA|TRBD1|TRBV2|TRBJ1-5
CASSEGRGRRSNQPQHF
TGTGCCAGCAGTGAGGGCAGGGGGCGCCGAAGCAATCAGCCCCAGCATTTT
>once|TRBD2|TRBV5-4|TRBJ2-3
CASSMGLAGGTDTQYF
TGTGCCAGCAGCATGGGACTAGCGGGAGGCACAGATACGCAGTATTTT
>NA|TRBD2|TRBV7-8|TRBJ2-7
CASSSRGTSGTPYEQYF
TGTGCCAGCAGCTCCCGAGGGACTAGCGGGACACCCTACGAGCAGTACTTC
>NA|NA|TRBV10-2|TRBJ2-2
CASSGPGAGNSGELFF
TGCGCCAGCAGTGGGCCAGGGGCCGGTAATTCCGGGGAGCTGTTTTTT
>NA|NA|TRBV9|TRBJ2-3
CASSLTGSSTDTQYF
TGTGCCAGCAGCCTTACAGGGAGTAGCACAGATACGCAGTATTTT
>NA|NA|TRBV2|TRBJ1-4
CASNGQLNEKLFF
TGTGCCAGCAATGGACAGCTGAATGAAAAACTGTTTTTT
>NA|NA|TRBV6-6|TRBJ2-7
CASSPDGYEQYF
TGTGCCAGCAGCCCCGACGGATACGAGCAGTACTTC